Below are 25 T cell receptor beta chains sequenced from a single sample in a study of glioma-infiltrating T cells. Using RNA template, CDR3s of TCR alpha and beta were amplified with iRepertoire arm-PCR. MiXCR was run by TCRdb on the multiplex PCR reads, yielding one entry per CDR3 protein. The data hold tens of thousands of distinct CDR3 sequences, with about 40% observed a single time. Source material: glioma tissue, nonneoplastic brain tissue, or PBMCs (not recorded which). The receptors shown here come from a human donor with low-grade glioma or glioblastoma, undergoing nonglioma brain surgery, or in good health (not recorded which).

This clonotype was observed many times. Written as DNA, the CDR3 is TGTGCCAGCAGCCGCCAACAGGGTTGGTACACTGAAGCTTTCTTT. Translating it yields CASSRQQGWYTEAFF. The chain employs TRBV14 and TRBJ1-1; TRBD1 might be the D (6 bases). Germline assignment: CDR1 SGHDN and CDR2 FVKESK. The CDR3 extends over 15 amino acids. Trimming left V 4 bases short and J 3 bases short, with 15 bases between.

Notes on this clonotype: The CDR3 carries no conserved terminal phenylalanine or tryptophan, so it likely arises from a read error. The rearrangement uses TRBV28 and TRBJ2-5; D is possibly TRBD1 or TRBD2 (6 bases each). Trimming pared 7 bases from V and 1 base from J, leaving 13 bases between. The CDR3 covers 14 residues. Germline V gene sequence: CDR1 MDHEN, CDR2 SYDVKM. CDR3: CASKIRGRQETQYY. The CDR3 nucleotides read TGTGCCAGCAAGATCCGGGGGCGCCAAGAGACCCAGTACTAC.

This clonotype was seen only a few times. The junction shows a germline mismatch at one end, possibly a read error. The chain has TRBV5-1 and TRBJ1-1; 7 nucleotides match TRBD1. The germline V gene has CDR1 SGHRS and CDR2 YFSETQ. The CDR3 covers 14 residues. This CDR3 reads CASGLGGGGTEAFF. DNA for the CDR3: TGCGCCAGCGGCTTGGGAGGGGGCGGCACTGAAGCTTTCTTT.

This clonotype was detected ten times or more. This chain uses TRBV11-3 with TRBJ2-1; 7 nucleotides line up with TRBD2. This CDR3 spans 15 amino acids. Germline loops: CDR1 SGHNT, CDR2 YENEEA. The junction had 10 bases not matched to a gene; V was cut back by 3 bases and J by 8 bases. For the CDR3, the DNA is TGTGCCAGCAGCTTTGCGGGAGTAGGGTTGGATGAGCAGTTCTTC. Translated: CASSFAGVGLDEQFF.

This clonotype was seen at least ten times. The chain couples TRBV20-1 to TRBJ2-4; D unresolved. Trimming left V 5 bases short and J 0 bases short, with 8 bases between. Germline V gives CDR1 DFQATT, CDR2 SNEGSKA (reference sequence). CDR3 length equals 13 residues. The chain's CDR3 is CSALVLAKNIQYF. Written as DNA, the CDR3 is TGCAGTGCTTTAGTATTAGCCAAAAACATTCAGTACTTC.

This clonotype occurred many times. The CDR3 loop reads CASSLSWVVGEQFF. CDR3 bases: TGTGCCAGCAGCTTGTCTTGGGTTGTTGGTGAGCAGTTCTTC. The rearrangement uses TRBV7-2 and TRBJ2-1; D is undetermined. Germline-derived CDR1 and CDR2 are SGHTA and FQGNSA. V was cut by 3 bases and J by 9 bases, with 15 bases left in between. CDR3 length equals 14 residues.

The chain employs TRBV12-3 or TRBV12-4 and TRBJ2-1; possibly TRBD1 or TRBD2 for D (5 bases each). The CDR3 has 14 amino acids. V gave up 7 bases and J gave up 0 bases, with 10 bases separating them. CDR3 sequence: CASTGATSYNEQFF. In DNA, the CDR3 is TGTGCCAGCACCGGGGCCACCTCCTACAATGAGCAGTTCTTC.

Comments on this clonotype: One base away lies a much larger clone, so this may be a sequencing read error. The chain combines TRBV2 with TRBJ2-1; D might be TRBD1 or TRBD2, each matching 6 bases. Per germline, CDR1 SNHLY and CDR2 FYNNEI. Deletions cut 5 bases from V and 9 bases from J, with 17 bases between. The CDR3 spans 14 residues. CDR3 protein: CASSPEGGASEQFF. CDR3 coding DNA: TGTGCCAGCAGTCCAGAGGGGGGTGCCTCTGAGCAGTTCTTC.

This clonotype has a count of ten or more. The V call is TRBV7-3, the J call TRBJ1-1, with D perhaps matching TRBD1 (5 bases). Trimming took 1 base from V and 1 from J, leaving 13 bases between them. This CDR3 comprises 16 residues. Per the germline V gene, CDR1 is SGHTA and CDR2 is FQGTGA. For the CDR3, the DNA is TGTGCCAGCAGCTTAAACGGGGGGTATGGGAACACTGAAGCTTTCTTT. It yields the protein CASSLNGGYGNTEAFF.

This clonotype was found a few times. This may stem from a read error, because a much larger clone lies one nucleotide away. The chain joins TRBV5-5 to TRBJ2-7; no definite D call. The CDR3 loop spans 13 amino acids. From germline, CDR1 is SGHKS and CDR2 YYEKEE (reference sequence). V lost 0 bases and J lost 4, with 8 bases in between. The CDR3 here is CASSLAEGYEQYF. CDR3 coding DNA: TGTGCCAGCAGCTTGGCCGAAGGTTACGAGCAGTACTTC.

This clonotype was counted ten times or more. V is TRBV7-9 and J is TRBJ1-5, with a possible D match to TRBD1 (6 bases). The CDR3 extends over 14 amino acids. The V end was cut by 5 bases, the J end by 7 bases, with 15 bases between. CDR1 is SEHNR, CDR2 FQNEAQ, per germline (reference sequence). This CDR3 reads CASSDHREGQPQHF. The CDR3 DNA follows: TGTGCCAGCAGCGATCACAGGGAAGGACAGCCCCAGCATTTT.

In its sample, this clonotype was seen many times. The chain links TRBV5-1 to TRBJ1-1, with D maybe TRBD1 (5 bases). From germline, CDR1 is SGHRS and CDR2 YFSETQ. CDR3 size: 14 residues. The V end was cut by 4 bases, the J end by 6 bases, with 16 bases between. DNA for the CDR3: TGCGCCAGCAGCGAAACCGGACAAAGGTCTGAAGCTTTCTTT. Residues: CASSETGQRSEAFF.

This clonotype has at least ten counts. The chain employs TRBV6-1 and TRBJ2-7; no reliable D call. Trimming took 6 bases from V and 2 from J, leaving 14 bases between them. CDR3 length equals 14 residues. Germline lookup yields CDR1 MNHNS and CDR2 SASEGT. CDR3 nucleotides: TGTGCCAGCAGCCGGACGGGCCGAGCCTACGAGCAGTACTTC. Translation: CASSRTGRAYEQYF.

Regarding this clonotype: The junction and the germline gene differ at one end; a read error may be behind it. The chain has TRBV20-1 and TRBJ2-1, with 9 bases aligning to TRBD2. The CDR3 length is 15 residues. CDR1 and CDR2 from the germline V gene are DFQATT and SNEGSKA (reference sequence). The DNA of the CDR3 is TGCAGCGCTAGGCCGTTTGGCGGGAGGGCCAATGAGCAGTTCTTC. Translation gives CSARPFGGRANEQFF.

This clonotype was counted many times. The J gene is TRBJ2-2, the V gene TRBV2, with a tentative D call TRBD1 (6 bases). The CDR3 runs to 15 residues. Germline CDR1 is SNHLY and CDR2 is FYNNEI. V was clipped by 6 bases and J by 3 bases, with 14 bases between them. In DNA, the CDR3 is TGTGCCAGCAGCGCCTGGGCAGGGGACACCGGGGAGCTGTTTTTT. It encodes CASSAWAGDTGELFF.

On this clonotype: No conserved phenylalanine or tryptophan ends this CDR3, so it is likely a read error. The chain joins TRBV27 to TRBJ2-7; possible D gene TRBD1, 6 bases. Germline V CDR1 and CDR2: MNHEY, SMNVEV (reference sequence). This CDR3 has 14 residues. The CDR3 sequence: CASSLRDISYVQYL. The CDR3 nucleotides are TGTGCCAGCAGTTTAAGGGACATTTCCTACGTGCAGTACCTC.

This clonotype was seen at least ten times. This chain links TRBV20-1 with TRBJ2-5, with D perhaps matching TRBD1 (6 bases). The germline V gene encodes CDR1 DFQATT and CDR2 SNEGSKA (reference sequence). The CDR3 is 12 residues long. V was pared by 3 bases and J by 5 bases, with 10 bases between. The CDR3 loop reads CSARTGEETQYF. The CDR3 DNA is TGCAGTGCTAGGACAGGAGAGGAGACCCAGTACTTC.

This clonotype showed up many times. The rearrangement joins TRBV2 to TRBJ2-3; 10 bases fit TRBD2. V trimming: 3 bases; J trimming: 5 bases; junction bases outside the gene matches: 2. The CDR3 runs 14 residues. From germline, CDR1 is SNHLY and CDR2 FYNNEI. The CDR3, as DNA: TGTGCCAGCAGTGATTCTAGCGGGGGAGATACGCAGTATTTT. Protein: CASSDSSGGDTQYF.

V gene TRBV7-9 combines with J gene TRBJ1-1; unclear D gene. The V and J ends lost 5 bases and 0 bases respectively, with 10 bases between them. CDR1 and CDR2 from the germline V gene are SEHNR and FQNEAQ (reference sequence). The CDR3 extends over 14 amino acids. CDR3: CASSLLSMNTEAFF. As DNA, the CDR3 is TGTGCCAGCAGCCTTCTGTCCATGAACACTGAAGCTTTCTTT.

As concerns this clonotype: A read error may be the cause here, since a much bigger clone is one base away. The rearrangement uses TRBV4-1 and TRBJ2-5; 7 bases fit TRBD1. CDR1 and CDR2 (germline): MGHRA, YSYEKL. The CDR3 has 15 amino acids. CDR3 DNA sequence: TGCGCCAGCAGCTACACCGGGACAGACCAAGAGGCCCAGTACTTC. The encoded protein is CASSYTGTDQEAQYF.

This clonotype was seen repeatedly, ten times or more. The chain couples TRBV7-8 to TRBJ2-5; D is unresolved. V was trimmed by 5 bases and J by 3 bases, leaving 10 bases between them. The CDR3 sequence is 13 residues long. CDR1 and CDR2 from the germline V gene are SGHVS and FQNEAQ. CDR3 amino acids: CASSAFRKETQYF. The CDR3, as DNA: TGTGCCAGCAGCGCTTTCCGGAAAGAGACCCAGTACTTC.

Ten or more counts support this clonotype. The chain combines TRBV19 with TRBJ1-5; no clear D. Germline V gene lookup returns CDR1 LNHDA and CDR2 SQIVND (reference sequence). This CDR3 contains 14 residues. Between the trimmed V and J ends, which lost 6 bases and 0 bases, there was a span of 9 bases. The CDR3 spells CASSNKYSNQPQHF. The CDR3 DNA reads TGTGCCAGTAGCAACAAATATAGCAATCAGCCCCAGCATTTT. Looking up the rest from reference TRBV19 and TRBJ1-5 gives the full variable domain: DGGITQSPKYLFRKEGQNVTLSCEQNLNHDAMYWYRQDPGQGLRLIYYSQIVNDFQKGDIAEGYSVSREKKESFPLTVTSAQKNPTAFYLCASSNKYSNQPQHFGDGTRLSIL.

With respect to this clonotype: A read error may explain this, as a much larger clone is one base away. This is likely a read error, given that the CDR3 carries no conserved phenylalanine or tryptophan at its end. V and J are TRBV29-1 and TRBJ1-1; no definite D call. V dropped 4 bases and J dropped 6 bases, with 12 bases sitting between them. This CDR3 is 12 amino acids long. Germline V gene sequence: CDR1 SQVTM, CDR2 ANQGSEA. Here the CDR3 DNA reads TGCAGCGTTGCGCGCGGGGAGGCTGAAGCTTTCTCT. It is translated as CSVARGEAEAFS.

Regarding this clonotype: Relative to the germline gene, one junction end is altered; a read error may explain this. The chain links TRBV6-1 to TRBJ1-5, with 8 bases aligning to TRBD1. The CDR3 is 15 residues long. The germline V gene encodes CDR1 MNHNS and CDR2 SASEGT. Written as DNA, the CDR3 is TGTTCCAGCAGCAAAGACAGGGGAGGATATCATGCCCAGCTTTTT. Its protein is CSSSKDRGGYHAQLF.

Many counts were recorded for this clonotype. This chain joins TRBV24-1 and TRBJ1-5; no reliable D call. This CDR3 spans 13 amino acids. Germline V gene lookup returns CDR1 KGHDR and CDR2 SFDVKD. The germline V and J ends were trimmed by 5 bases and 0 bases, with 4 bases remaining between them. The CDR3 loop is CATSGNSNQPQHF. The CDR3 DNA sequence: TGTGCCACCAGTGGGAATAGCAATCAGCCCCAGCATTTT.